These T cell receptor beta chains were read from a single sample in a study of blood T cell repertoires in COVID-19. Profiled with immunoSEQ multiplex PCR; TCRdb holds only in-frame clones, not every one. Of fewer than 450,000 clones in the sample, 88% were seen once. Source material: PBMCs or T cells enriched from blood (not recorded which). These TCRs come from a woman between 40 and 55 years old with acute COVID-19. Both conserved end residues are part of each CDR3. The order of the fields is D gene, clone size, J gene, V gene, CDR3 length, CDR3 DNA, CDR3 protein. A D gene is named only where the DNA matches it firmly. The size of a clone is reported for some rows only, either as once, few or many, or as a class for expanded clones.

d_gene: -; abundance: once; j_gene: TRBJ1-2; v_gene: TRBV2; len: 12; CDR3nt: TGTGCCAGCAGGGCAGGGGAGTATGGCTACACCTTC; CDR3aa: CASRAGEYGYTF
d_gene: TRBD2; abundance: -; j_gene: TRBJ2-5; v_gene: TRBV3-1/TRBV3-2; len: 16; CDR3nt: TGTGCCAGCAGCCAAGACGGACTAGCGGACCAAGAGACCCAGTACTTC; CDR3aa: CASSQDGLADQETQYF
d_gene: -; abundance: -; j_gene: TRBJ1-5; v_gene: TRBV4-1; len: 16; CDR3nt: TGCGCCAGCAGCCAAGGAGTGGAGGGAGGCAATCAGCCCCAGCATTTT; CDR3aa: CASSQGVEGGNQPQHF
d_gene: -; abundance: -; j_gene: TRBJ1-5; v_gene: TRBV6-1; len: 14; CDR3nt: TGTGCCAGCAGTGAGAGGGCGGGCTGGTTGCCCCAGCATTTT; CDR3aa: CASSERAGWLPQHF
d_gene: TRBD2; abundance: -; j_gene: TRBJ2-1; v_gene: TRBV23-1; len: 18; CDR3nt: TGCGCCAGCAGTCAATCTATGGGCACCGGGGGGGAAAGGAATGAGCAGTTCTTC; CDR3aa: CASSQSMGTGGERNEQFF
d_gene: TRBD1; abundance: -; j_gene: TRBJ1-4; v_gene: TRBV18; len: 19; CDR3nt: TGTGCCAGCTCACGTTGGACAGGGAAGGGCCGACCAAATAATGAAAAACTGTTTTTT; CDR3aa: CASSRWTGKGRPNNEKLFF
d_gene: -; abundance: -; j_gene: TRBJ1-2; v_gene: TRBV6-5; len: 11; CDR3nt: TGTGCCAGCAGGAGAGGCTATGGCTACACCTTC; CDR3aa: CASRRGYGYTF
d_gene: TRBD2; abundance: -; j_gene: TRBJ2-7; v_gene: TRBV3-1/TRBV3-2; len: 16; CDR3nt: TGTGCCAGCAGCCAAGTCTTGGCGGGGGGCGTATATGAGCAGTACTTC; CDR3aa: CASSQVLAGGVYEQYF
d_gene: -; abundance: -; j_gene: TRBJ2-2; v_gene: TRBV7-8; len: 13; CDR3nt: TGTGCCAGCACACATACTAGACCCGGGGAGCTGTTTTTT; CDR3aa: CASTHTRPGELFF
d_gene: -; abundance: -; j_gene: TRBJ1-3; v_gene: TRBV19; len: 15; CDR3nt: TGTGCCAGTAGAGGCGGGGACCTATCTGGAAACACCATATATTTT; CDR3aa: CASRGGDLSGNTIYF
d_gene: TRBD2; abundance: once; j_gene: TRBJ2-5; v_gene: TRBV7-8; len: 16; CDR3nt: TGTGCCAGCAGCTCCTGGACTAGCGGGGTAGTAGAGACCCAGTACTTC; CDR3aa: CASSSWTSGVVETQYF
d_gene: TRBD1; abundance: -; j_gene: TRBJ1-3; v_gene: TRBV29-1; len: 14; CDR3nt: TGCAGCGTTGTGAAGGGGGCAACTGGAAACACCATATATTTT; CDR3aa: CSVVKGATGNTIYF
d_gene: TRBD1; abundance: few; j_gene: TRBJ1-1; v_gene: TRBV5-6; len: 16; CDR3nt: TGTGCCAGCAGCTTTTTTGGCAGGGGGATGAACACTGAAGCTTTCTTT; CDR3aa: CASSFFGRGMNTEAFF
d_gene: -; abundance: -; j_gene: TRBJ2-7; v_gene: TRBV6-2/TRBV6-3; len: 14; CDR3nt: TGTGCCAGCAGTTACGTAGAGACTGTCTACGAGCAGTACTTC; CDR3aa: CASSYVETVYEQYF
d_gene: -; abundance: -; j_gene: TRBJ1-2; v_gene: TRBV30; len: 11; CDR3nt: TGTGCCTGGAGTGTAGAGAATGGCTACACCTTC; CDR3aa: CAWSVENGYTF
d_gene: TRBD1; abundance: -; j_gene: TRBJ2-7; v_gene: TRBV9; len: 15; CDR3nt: TGTGCCAGCAGCGCGGGGACAGGCAGCTCCTACGAGCAGTACTTC; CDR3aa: CASSAGTGSSYEQYF
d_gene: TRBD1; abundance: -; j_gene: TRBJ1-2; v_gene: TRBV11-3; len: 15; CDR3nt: TGTGCCAGCAGCTTCCCTGGACAGGGCGGCTATGGCTACACCTTC; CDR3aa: CASSFPGQGGYGYTF
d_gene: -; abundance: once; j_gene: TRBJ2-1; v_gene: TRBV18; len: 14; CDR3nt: TGTGCCAGCTCACCTTTCGCTAGCTCCTATGAGCAGTTCTTC; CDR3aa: CASSPFASSYEQFF
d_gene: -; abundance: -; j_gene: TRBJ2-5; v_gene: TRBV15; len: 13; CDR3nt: TGTGCCACCAGCAGAGGGTACTCCGAGACCCAGTACTTC; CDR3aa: CATSRGYSETQYF
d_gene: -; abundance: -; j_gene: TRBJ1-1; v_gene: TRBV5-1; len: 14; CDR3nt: TGCGCCAGCAGTACGGGGAATTTGAACACTGAAGCTTTCTTT; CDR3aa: CASSTGNLNTEAFF
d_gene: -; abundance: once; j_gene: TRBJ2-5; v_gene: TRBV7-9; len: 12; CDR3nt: TGTGCCAGCAGCTTAATCGGAGAGACCCAGTACTTC; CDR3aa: CASSLIGETQYF
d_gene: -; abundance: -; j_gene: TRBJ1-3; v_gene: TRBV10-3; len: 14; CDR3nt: TGTGCCACCTCACAGGGCCTCTCTGGAAACACCATATATTTT; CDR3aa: CATSQGLSGNTIYF
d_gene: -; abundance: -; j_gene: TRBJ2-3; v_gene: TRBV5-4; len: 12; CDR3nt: TGTGCCAGCAGCTCTAGCACAGATACGCAGTATTTT; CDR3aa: CASSSSTDTQYF
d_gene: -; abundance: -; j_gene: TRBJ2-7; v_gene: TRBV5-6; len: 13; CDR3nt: TGTGCCAGCAGCTTGGGGGGCGGACACGAGCAGTACTTC; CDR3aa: CASSLGGGHEQYF
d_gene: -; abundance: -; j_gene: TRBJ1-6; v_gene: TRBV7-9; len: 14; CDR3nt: TGTGCCAGCAGCTTACCGCAGGTTAATTCACCCCTCCACTTT; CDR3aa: CASSLPQVNSPLHF
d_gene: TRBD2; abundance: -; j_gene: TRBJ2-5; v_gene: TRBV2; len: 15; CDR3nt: TGTGCCAGCAGTCCGCAGCTAGCGGGGGGCCAGACCCAGTACTTC; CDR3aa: CASSPQLAGGQTQYF
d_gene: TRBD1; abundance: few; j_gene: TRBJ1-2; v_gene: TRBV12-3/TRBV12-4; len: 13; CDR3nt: TGTGCCAGCAGTTTAGGGACAGGGACGGGCTACACCTTC; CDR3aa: CASSLGTGTGYTF
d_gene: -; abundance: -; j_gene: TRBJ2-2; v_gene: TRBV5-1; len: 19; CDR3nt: TGCGCCAGCAGCTTTCCTATCTTACAGGGAAAATCGAACACCGGGGAGCTGTTTTTT; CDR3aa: CASSFPILQGKSNTGELFF
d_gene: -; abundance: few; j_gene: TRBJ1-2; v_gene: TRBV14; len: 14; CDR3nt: TGTGCCAGCAGCCAGGACAGACTCAACTATGGCTACACCTTC; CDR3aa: CASSQDRLNYGYTF
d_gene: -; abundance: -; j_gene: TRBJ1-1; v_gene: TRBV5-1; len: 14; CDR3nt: TGCGCCAGCAGCTCCTCGGGAAGAAACACTGAAGCTTTCTTT; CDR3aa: CASSSSGRNTEAFF
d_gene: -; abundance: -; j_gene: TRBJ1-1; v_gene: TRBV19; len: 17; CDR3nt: TGTGCCAGTAGTGTAGGGTCGGGGGGCACTAGGAGCACTGAAGCTTTCTTT; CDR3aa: CASSVGSGGTRSTEAFF
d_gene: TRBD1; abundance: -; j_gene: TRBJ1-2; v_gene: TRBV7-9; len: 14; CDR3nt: TGTGCCAGCAGCTTCGGGACAGAGACCTATGGCTACACCTTC; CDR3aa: CASSFGTETYGYTF
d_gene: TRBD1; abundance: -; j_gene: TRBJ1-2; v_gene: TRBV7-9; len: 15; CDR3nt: TGTGCCAGCAGCTTAGGGACAGGGGGTGGAGGAGGCTACACCTTC; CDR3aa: CASSLGTGGGGGYTF
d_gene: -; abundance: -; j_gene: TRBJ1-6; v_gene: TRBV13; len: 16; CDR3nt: TGTGCCAGCAGCCCCCCTAAACAGGGTTATAATTCACCCCTCCACTTT; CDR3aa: CASSPPKQGYNSPLHF
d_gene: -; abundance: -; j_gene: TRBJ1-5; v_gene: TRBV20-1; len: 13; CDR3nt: TGCAGTGCTAGTTTGGGAGCGGGGCAGCCCCAGCATTTT; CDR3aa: CSASLGAGQPQHF
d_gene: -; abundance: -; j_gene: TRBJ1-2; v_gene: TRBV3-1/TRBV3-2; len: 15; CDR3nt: TGTGCCAGCAGCCAAGATCTGGGAGCTAACTATGGCTACACCTTC; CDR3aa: CASSQDLGANYGYTF
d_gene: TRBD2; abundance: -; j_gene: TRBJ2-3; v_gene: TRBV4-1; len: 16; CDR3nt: TGCGCCAGCAGCCAAGTTTTCGCGGGGGGCACAGATACGCAGTATTTT; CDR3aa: CASSQVFAGGTDTQYF
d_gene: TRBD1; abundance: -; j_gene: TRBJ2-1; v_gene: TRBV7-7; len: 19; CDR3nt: TGTGCCAGCAGCCTGGCTGGGACAGGGGCCATTAGCTCCTACAATGAGCAGTTCTTC; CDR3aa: CASSLAGTGAISSYNEQFF
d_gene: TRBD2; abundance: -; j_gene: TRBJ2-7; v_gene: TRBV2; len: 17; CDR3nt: TGTGCCAGCAGTGAAGGGGTGGCGGGGGGGTTTATCTACGAGCAGTACTTC; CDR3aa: CASSEGVAGGFIYEQYF
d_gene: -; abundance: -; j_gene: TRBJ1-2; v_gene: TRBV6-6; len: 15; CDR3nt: TGTGCCAGCACTAGCCGCGGGGGGCAGGAGTATGGCTACACCTTC; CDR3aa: CASTSRGGQEYGYTF
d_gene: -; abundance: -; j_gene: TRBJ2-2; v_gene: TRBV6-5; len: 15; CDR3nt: TGTGCCAGCAGCCGCCTTGGGGGGAGTTCGGGGGAGCTGTTTTTT; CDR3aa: CASSRLGGSSGELFF
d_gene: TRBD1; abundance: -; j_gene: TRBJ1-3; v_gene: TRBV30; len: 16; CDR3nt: TGTGCCTGGAGTCCCGGGACAGGGTTTGCTGGAAACACCATATATTTT; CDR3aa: CAWSPGTGFAGNTIYF
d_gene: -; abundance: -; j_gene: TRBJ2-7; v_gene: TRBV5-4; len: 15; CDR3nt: TGTGCCAGCAGCTTGGAACTGTCTAGCTCCCACGAGCAGTACTTC; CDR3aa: CASSLELSSSHEQYF
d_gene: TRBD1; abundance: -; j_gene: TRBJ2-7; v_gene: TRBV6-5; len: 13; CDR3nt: TGTGCCAGCAGAGGACAGGGGGCCGGCGAGCAGTACTTC; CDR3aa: CASRGQGAGEQYF
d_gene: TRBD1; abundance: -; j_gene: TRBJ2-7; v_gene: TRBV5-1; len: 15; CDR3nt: TGCGCCAGCAGCTTGGAGGGACAGGGAATCTACGAGCAGTACTTC; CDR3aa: CASSLEGQGIYEQYF
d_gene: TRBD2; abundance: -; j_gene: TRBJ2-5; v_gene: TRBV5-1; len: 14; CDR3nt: TGCGCCAGCAGCTTCGGGACTACTCAAGAGACCCAGTACTTC; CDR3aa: CASSFGTTQETQYF
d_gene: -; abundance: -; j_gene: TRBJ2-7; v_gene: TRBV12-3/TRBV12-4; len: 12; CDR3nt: TGTGCCAGCAGTTTAGGTGGGAGCGAGCAGTACTTC; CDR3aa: CASSLGGSEQYF
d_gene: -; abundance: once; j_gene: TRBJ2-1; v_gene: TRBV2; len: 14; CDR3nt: TGTGCCAGCAGTGAAGTCCCAGAACCCAATGAGCAGTTCTTC; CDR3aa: CASSEVPEPNEQFF
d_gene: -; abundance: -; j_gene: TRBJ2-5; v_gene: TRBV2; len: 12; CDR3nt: TGTGCCAGCCGGGACAACCAAGAGACCCAGTACTTC; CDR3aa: CASRDNQETQYF
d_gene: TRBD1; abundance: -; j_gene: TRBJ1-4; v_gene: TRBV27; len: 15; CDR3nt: TGTGCCAGCAGTAGAAACAGGGGTCCTAATGAAAAACTGTTTTTT; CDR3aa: CASSRNRGPNEKLFF
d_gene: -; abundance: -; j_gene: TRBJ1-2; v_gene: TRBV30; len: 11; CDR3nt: TGTGCACTCCACCTTACCTATGGCTACACCTTC; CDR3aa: CALHLTYGYTF
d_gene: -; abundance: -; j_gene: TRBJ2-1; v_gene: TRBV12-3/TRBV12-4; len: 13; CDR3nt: TGTGCCAGCAGCCAGGGGCGTTACAATGAGCAGTTCTTC; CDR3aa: CASSQGRYNEQFF
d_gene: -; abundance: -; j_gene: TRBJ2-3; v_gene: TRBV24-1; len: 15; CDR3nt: TGTGCCACCAGTGAAGCGGACTATAAAACGGATACGCAGTATTTT; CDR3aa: CATSEADYKTDTQYF
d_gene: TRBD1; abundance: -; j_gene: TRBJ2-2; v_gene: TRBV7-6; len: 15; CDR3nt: TGTGCCAGCAGCATGGGACAGGGGGCTTCCGGGGAGCTGTTTTTT; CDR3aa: CASSMGQGASGELFF
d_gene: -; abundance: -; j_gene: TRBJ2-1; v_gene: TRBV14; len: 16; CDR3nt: TGTGCCAGCAGCCAACCGACGGGTCTAGCTGTCGTTGAGCAGTTCTTC; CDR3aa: CASSQPTGLAVVEQFF